Following are 15 T cell receptor beta chains from one sample sequenced in a study of blood T cell repertoires in COVID-19. The table came from immunoSEQ multiplex PCR; TCRdb's copy has only in-frame clones and leaves some out. This sample has roughly 400,000 clones, with around 91% found just once. Sequenced: PBMCs or T cells enriched from blood (not recorded which). The receptor set was obtained from a man aged 18 to 30 who had recovered from COVID-19.

This chain connects TRBV11-2 to TRBJ1-5; 9 nucleotides agree with TRBD1. The germline V gene has CDR1 SGHAT and CDR2 FQNNGV. CDR3 length equals 14 residues. V gave up 3 bases and J gave up 5 bases; unmatched junction bases: 2. The CDR3 loop is CASSLTGGYQPQHF. DNA for the CDR3: TGTGCCAGCAGCTTGACAGGGGGTTATCAGCCCCAGCATTTT.

The rearrangement links TRBV13 to TRBJ2-7; perhaps TRBD2 as D (5 bases). Germline V gives CDR1 PRHDT, CDR2 FYEKMQ (reference sequence). V was trimmed by 5 bases and J by 5 bases, leaving 13 bases between them. The CDR3 has 13 residues. The CDR3 DNA follows: TGTGCCAGCAGCCATCGGACTGTCGACGAGCAGTACTTC. It encodes CASSHRTVDEQYF.

V gene TRBV6-1 combines with J gene TRBJ2-5; 8 positions agree with TRBD2. J lost 5 bases, V lost 4 bases, and 21 bases had no gene match. This CDR3 has 19 amino acids. The germline gives CDR1 MNHNS, CDR2 SASEGT. The CDR3 DNA reads as TGTGCCAGCAGTGGTAGAATCTCCGGGACTAGGGGCCGGGGGGAGACCCAGTACTTC. The encoded protein is CASSGRISGTRGRGETQYF.

The chain couples TRBV10-1 to TRBJ2-3; D is perhaps TRBD1 (6 bases). The CDR3 contains 15 residues. Germline assignment: CDR1 WNHNN and CDR2 SYGVQD (reference sequence). The ends were cut back, 2 bases at V and 4 bases at J, with 13 bases in the middle. This CDR3 is CASSEVRGRADTQYF. CDR3 DNA: TGCGCCAGCAGTGAGGTCAGGGGAAGGGCAGATACGCAGTATTTT.

V and J are TRBV19 and TRBJ2-2; TRBD1 matches 12 bases. The CDR3 loop spans 14 amino acids. Germline values: CDR1 LNHDA, CDR2 SQIVND (reference sequence). Unmatched junction bases numbered 6, after V lost 11 bases and J lost 5 bases. The CDR3 sequence is CAARDRGLTGELFF. In nucleotides, the CDR3 is TGTGCCGCCCGGGACAGGGGGCTAACCGGGGAGCTGTTTTTT.

This chain links TRBV3-1 (or the pseudogene TRBV3-2) with TRBJ2-1; D is unclear. The CDR3 is 16 amino acids. Germline CDR1 LGHDT, CDR2 YNNKEL (reference sequence). Trimming stripped 0 bases from V and 2 bases from J, with 11 bases between. CDR3 in amino acids: CASSQDLGEPYNEQFF. CDR3 nucleotide sequence: TGTGCCAGCAGCCAAGATCTTGGAGAGCCCTACAATGAGCAGTTCTTC.

Only a few counts were recorded for this clone. The chain recombines TRBV7-9 with TRBJ2-1; 10 bases are a match to TRBD2. V lost 4 bases and J lost 7; bases outside the gene matches: 7. This CDR3 contains 15 residues. Germline values: CDR1 SEHNR, CDR2 FQNEAQ (reference sequence). DNA for the CDR3: TGTGCCAGCAGCTGGAGCGGGAGGGAGGTAAATGAGCAGTTCTTC. It yields the protein CASSWSGREVNEQFF.

This chain links TRBV19 with TRBJ2-2, with 8 bases fitting TRBD1. Germline lookup yields CDR1 LNHDA and CDR2 SQIVND (reference sequence). CDR3 length: 16 residues. The ends lost 4 bases at V and 4 bases at J; junction bases unmatched: 8. DNA of the CDR3: TGTGCCAGTAGTAGCACCGGGACAGGAGTCACCGGGGAGCTGTTTTTT. This codes for CASSSTGTGVTGELFF.

The chain links TRBV3-1 (or the pseudogene TRBV3-2) to TRBJ2-3; TRBD2 is a possible D gene (6 bases). CDR1 LGHDT and CDR2 YNNKEL come from the germline V gene (reference sequence). V was trimmed by 0 bases and J by 2 bases, leaving 12 bases between them. The CDR3 runs to 16 residues. The CDR3 nucleotides read TGTGCCAGCAGCCAAGATTTCGGAGGGTACACAGATACGCAGTATTTT. This codes for CASSQDFGGYTDTQYF.

V gene TRBV7-2 combines with J gene TRBJ1-5; D is unclear. The V end lost 1 base, the J end lost 7 bases, and 11 bases lay between the germline ends. CDR1 and CDR2 (germline): SGHTA, FQGNSA. The CDR3 totals 14 residues. The CDR3 is CASSLDRGYQPQHF. The CDR3 DNA reads TGTGCCAGCAGCTTAGACCGGGGATACCAGCCCCAGCATTTT. The variable domain in full, completed from reference TRBV7-2 and TRBJ1-5, reads GAGVSQSPSNKVTEKGKDVELRCDPISGHTALYWYRQSLGQGLEFLIYFQGNSAPDKSGLPSDRFSAERTGGSVSTLTIQRTQQEDSAVYLCASSLDRGYQPQHFGDGTRLSIL.

The table lists this clone with a few counts. The chain links TRBV7-2 to TRBJ2-2; no firm D call. This CDR3 has 15 residues. CDR1 is SGHTA and CDR2 is FQGNSA in the germline V gene. The ends were cut back, 2 bases at V and 5 bases at J, with 12 bases in the middle. The CDR3 coding sequence is TGTGCCAGCAGCTTACCCCCCCGGAGAACCGGGGAGCTGTTTTTT. Translation gives CASSLPPRRTGELFF.

A word on this clone: This sample includes further DNA sequences coding for the same CDR3. The V call is TRBV12-3 or TRBV12-4, the J call TRBJ1-5; D is ambiguous. With 2 bases removed from V and 4 bases from J, the gap between germline ends came to 3 bases. The CDR3 extends over 12 amino acids. DNA for the CDR3: TGTGCCAGCAGTTTACTGAATCAGCCCCAGCATTTT. It translates to CASSLLNQPQHF.

In the case of this clone: This sample also contains other DNA sequences that code for the same CDR3. This chain joins TRBV18 and TRBJ1-5; a weak D match, TRBD1 (6 bases). V shed 2 bases and J shed 4 bases, with 6 bases lying between them. Looked up from germline, CDR1 is KGHSH and CDR2 is LQKENI. This CDR3 contains 13 residues. The CDR3 DNA follows: TGTGCCAGCTCACCAACAGGGAATCAGCCCCAGCATTTT. Translation: CASSPTGNQPQHF.

The chain recombines TRBV9 with TRBJ1-2, with 7 bases aligning to TRBD1. This CDR3 contains 15 residues. Germline V gene sequence: CDR1 SGDLS, CDR2 YYNGEE. J lost 4 bases, V lost 4 bases, and 10 bases had no gene match. This chain's CDR3 is CASSIGTAPGYGYTF. CDR3 coding DNA: TGTGCCAGCAGCATTGGGACAGCCCCGGGCTATGGCTACACCTTC.

The CDR3: CASSSIGRTGASNYGYTF. As DNA, the CDR3 is TGTGCCAGCAGTTCCATCGGGCGGACAGGAGCCAGTAACTATGGCTACACCTTC. This chain uses TRBV27 with TRBJ1-2, with TRBD1 identical over 7 bases. The V and J ends lost 4 bases and 1 base, in that order; junction bases with no gene match: 15. Germline V lookup: CDR1 MNHEY, CDR2 SMNVEV (reference sequence). The CDR3 has 18 residues.